Listed below are T cell receptor beta chains from one sample, sequenced in a study of blood T cell repertoires in COVID-19. Assay: immunoSEQ multiplex PCR; the TCRdb copy retains only in-frame clones and omits some. This sample has more than 450,000 clones, with 87% found just once. Sequences were obtained from PBMCs or T cells enriched from blood (not recorded which). These receptors all stem from a woman aged 18 to 35 who had recovered from COVID-19. CDR3s include the opening cysteine and the closing phenylalanine or tryptophan. Fields, in order: D gene, clone size, J gene, V gene, CDR3 DNA, CDR3 protein. A D gene is named only where the DNA matches it firmly. Only part of the rows carry a size: once, few, many, or a class if the clone is expanded.

-	-	TRBJ1-3	TRBV19	TGTGCCAGTAGTATGGTGAGTTCCTCTGGAAACACCATATATTTT	CASSMVSSSGNTIYF
-	-	TRBJ1-1	TRBV5-1	TGCGCCAGCAGCCGGACGGGATTTGGGTCTAACACTGAAGCTTTCTTT	CASSRTGFGSNTEAFF
-	-	TRBJ1-2	TRBV9	TGTGCCAGCAGCGTATCAAACAGGCCCCTCTATGGCTACACCTTC	CASSVSNRPLYGYTF
-	-	TRBJ2-7	TRBV20-1	TGCAGTGCTAGTCGGACGGGGTCCTACGAGCAGTACTTC	CSASRTGSYEQYF
-	-	TRBJ2-5	TRBV7-2	TGTGCCAGCAGCTACTACCCTAGTGAGGAGACCCAGTACTTC	CASSYYPSEETQYF
-	once	TRBJ2-3	TRBV7-9	TGTGCCAGCAGCTTAGTAGTAGCAGATACGCAGTATTTT	CASSLVVADTQYF
-	-	TRBJ2-1	TRBV2	TGTGCCAGCAGTGGAACCTGGGCTAACAATGAGCAGTTCTTC	CASSGTWANNEQFF
-	-	TRBJ2-1	TRBV24-1	TGTGCCACCAGTGTAGGAGGGGATAATGAGCAGTTCTTC	CATSVGGDNEQFF
-	-	TRBJ1-6	TRBV3-1/TRBV3-2	TGTGCCAGCAGCCAAGAATCAGGTTACTCACCCCTCCACTTT	CASSQESGYSPLHF
-	-	TRBJ1-2	TRBV2	TGTGCCAGCAGTAAGAACTTTAACTATGGCTACACCTTC	CASSKNFNYGYTF
-	once	TRBJ2-7	TRBV7-9	TGTGCCAGCAGCCCCCCGGGGGTTCACGAGCAGTACTTC	CASSPPGVHEQYF
TRBD1	-	TRBJ1-1	TRBV5-1	TGCGCCAGCAGCTCAGGACAGGGGGCTAACACTGAAGCTTTCTTT	CASSSGQGANTEAFF
-	-	TRBJ1-2	TRBV5-1	TGCGCCAGCAGCTTGCAGGGAAACTTCTATGGCTACACCTTC	CASSLQGNFYGYTF
TRBD1	-	TRBJ2-7	TRBV20-1	TGCGGGGGACAGTTGGGTTACGAGCAGTACTTC	CGGQLGYEQYF
TRBD1	once	TRBJ2-2	TRBV6-5	TGTGCCAGCATCTGGGACAGCCCTGCCGGGGAGCTGTTTTTT	CASIWDSPAGELFF
-	once	TRBJ1-6	TRBV11-2	TGTGCCAGCAGAGGCGGGTCCCAAAGTCCCCTCCACTTT	CASRGGSQSPLHF
-	-	TRBJ1-2	TRBV6-4	TGTGCCAGCAGTGACCCAGGAAACTATGGCTACACCTTC	CASSDPGNYGYTF
-	-	TRBJ1-1	TRBV4-1	TGCGCCAGCAGCCAAACGGCATACGGGGACACTGAAGCTTTCTTT	CASSQTAYGDTEAFF
-	-	TRBJ2-6	TRBV29-1	TGCAGCGTTGGTTCCGGGGCTGGGGCCAACGTCCTGACTTTC	CSVGSGAGANVLTF
TRBD1	-	TRBJ1-1	TRBV7-9	TGTGCCAGCAGCTCTCAGGGACAGTTCCTTGAAGCTTTCTTT	CASSSQGQFLEAFF
-	-	TRBJ1-5	TRBV5-6	TGTGCCAGCAGCATTGGGACAACACAGCCCCAGCATTTT	CASSIGTTQPQHF
-	-	TRBJ2-2	TRBV2	TGTGCCAGCAGTGGACTTCGGAACACCGGGGAGCTGTTTTTT	CASSGLRNTGELFF
-	few	TRBJ1-6	TRBV7-2	TGTGCCAGCAGCTTTGGGGGAGGTAATTCACCCCTCCACTTT	CASSFGGGNSPLHF
TRBD1	-	TRBJ1-1	TRBV5-4	TGTGCCAGCAGCTTGAACAGGGGTAACGGTGAAGCTTTCTTT	CASSLNRGNGEAFF
-	once	TRBJ1-1	TRBV19	TGTGCCAGTAGTATACACAGGGACGGACGAGACACTGAAGCTTTCTTT	CASSIHRDGRDTEAFF
-	-	TRBJ2-7	TRBV7-9	TGTGCCAGCAGTCCCTCCCAAGCCGGGGAGCAGTACTTC	CASSPSQAGEQYF
TRBD2	-	TRBJ2-1	TRBV24-1	TGTGCCACCAGTGATTCCCAGAGCGGGGGGGCCTACAATGAGCAGTTCTTC	CATSDSQSGGAYNEQFF
TRBD1	-	TRBJ2-2	TRBV2	TGTGCCAGTCAGACAGGGGCCACCGGGGAGCTGTTTTTT	CASQTGATGELFF
-	-	TRBJ1-2	TRBV28	TGTGCCAGCAGTTCCTACTATGGCTACACCTTC	CASSSYYGYTF
-	few	TRBJ2-3	TRBV7-6	TGTGCCAGCAGCTTTTTCTATCGAGGGGGAGAAGATACGCAGTATTTT	CASSFFYRGGEDTQYF
-	-	TRBJ2-2	TRBV7-6	TGTGCCAGCAGCTTAGGACAGCCGGGTAGCACCGGGGAGCTGTTTTTT	CASSLGQPGSTGELFF
-	-	TRBJ1-5	TRBV21-1	TGTGCCAGCAGCAAAGCGGGGGGATCCAATCAGCCCCAGCATTTT	CASSKAGGSNQPQHF
-	-	TRBJ2-5	TRBV6-5	TGTGCCAGCAGGGGAGTGTGGGAGACCCAGTACTTC	CASRGVWETQYF
-	-	TRBJ1-1	TRBV29-1	TGCAGCGTTGTAGTTAGGGGCTGGACTGAAGCTTTCTTT	CSVVVRGWTEAFF
-	-	TRBJ2-2	TRBV29-1	TGCAGCGTTAATGACTACACCGGGGAGCTGTTTTTT	CSVNDYTGELFF
TRBD1	-	TRBJ1-1	TRBV7-9	TGTGCCAGCAGCTTAGCTCCGGGACAGGGGGCTTTCACTGAAGCTTTCTTT	CASSLAPGQGAFTEAFF
TRBD1	-	TRBJ2-5	TRBV25-1	TGTGCCAGCAGGGCTATGGGGACAGGCTTCCAAGAGACCCAGTACTTC	CASRAMGTGFQETQYF
TRBD1	-	TRBJ2-5	TRBV2	TGTGCCAGCAGCGCTGACAGGGTACAAGAGACCCAGTACTTC	CASSADRVQETQYF
-	-	TRBJ2-7	TRBV30	TGTGCCTGGAATGGACAGATTTCCTACGAGCAGTACTTC	CAWNGQISYEQYF
TRBD1	-	TRBJ2-5	TRBV5-1	TGCGCCAGCAGCCTTACCGGGACAGGGGAACAGGAGACCCAGTACTTC	CASSLTGTGEQETQYF
-	-	TRBJ2-7	TRBV4-2	TGTGCCAGCAGCGCTCACTCAGGGCTCGCGGAATACGAGCAGTACTTC	CASSAHSGLAEYEQYF
-	-	TRBJ1-1	TRBV7-9	TGTGCCAGCAGCCGAGGGACAGAAGCTTTCTTT	CASSRGTEAFF